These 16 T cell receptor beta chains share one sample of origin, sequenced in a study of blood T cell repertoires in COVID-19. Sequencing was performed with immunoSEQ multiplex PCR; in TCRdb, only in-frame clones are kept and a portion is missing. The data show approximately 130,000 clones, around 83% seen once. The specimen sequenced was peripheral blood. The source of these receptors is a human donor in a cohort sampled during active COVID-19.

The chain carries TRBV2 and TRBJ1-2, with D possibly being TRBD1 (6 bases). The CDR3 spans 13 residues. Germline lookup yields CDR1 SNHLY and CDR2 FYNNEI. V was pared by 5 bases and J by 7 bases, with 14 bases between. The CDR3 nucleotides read TGTGCCAGCAGTAGACAGGTGACTATTGGCTACACCTTC. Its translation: CASSRQVTIGYTF.

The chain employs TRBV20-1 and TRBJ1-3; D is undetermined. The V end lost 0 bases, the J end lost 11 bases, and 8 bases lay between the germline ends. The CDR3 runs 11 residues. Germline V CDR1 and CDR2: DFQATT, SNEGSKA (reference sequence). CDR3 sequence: CSARDNRAIYF. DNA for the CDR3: TGCAGTGCTAGAGATAATCGCGCCATATATTTT.

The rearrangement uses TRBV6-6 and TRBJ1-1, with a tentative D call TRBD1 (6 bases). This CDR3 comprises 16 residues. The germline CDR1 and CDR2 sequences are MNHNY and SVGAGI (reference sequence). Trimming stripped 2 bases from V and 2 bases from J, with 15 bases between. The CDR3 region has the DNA TGTGCCAGCAGTTACGGGATTGGGGGCCTTAACACTGAAGCTTTCTTT. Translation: CASSYGIGGLNTEAFF.

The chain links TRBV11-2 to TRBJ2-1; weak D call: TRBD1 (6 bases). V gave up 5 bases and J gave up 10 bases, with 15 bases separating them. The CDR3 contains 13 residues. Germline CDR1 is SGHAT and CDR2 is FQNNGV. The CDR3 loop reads CASSVNRVGEQFF. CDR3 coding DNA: TGTGCCAGCAGCGTAAACAGGGTCGGGGAGCAGTTCTTC.

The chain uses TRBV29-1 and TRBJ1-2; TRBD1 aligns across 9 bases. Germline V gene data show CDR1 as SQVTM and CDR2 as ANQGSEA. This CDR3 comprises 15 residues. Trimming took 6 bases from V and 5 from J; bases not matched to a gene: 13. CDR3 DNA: TGCAGCGTCGAAAAAAATGTAGGGACAGGGTATGGCTACACCTTC. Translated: CSVEKNVGTGYGYTF.

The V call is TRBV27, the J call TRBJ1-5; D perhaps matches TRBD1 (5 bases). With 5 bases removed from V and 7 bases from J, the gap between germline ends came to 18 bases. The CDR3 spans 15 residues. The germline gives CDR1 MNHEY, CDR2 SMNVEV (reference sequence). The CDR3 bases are TGTGCCAGCAGTCCCGGGGGAGTGGGAAACCAGCCCCAGCATTTT. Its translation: CASSPGGVGNQPQHF.

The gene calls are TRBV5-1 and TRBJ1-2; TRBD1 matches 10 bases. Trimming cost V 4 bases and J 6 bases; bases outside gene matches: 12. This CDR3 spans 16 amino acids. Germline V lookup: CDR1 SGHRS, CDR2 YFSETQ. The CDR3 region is CASSLALGQGPNGYTF. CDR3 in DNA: TGCGCCAGCAGCCTCGCCTTGGGACAGGGGCCTAATGGCTACACCTTC. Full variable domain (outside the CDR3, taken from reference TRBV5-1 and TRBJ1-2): KAGVTQTPRYLIKTRGQQVTLSCSPISGHRSVSWYQQTPGQGLQFLFEYFSETQRNKGNFPGRFSGRQFSNSRSEMNVSTLELGDSALYLCASSLALGQGPNGYTFGSGTRLTVV.

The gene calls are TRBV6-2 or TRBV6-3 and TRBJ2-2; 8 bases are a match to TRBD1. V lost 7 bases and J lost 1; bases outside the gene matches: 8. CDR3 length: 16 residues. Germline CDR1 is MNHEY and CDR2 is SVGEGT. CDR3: CASTPRGTGNTGELFF. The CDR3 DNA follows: TGTGCCAGCACCCCGAGGGGGACAGGGAACACCGGGGAGCTGTTTTTT.

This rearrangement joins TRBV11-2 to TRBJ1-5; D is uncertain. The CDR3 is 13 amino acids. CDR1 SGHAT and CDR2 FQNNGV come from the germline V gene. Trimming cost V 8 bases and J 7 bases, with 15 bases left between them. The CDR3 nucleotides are TGTGCCAGCGCGCCGGGAATCGGCCAGCCCCAGCATTTT. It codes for CASAPGIGQPQHF.

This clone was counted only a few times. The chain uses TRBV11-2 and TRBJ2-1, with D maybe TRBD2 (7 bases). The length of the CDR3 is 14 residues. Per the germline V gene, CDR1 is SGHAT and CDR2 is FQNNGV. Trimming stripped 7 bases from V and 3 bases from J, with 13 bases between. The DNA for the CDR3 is TGTGCCAGCACGGGGGGACAAAGCTACAATGAGCAGTTCTTC. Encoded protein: CASTGGQSYNEQFF.

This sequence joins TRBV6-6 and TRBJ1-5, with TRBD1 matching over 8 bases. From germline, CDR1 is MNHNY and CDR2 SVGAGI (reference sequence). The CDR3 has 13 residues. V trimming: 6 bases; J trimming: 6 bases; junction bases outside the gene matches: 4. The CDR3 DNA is TGTGCCAGCAGAGGACAGGGTGGTCAGCCCCAGCATTTT. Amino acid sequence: CASRGQGGQPQHF.

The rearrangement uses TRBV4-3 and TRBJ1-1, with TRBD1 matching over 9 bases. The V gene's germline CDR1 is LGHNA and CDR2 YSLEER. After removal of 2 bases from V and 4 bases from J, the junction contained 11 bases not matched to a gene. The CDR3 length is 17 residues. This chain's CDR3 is CASSQKGTGRIGTEAFF. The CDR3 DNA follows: TGCGCCAGCAGCCAAAAGGGGACAGGGAGAATTGGCACTGAAGCTTTCTTT.

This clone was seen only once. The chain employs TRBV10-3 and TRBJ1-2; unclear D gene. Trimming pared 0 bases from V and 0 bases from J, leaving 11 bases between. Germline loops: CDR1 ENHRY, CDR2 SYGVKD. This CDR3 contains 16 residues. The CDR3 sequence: CAISESTPGANYGYTF. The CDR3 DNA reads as TGTGCCATCAGTGAGTCGACCCCCGGAGCTAACTATGGCTACACCTTC.

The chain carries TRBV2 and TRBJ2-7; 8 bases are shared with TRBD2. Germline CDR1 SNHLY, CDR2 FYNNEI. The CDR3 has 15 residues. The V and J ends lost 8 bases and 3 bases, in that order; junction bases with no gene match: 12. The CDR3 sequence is CASHWEPGGDYEQYF. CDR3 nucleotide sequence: TGTGCCAGCCATTGGGAACCGGGGGGGGACTACGAGCAGTACTTC.

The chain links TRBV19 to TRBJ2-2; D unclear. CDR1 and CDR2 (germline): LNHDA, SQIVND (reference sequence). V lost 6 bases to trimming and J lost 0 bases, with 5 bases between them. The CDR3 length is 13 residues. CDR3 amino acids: CASRHPNTGELFF. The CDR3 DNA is TGTGCCAGTAGACACCCGAACACCGGGGAGCTGTTTTTT.

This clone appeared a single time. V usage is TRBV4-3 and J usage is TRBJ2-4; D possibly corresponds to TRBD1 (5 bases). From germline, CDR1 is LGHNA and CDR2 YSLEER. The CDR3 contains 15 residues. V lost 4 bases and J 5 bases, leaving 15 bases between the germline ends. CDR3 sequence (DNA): TGCGCCAGCAGCCTCAGCCGCGCCAGGGAAAACATTCAGTACTTC. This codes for CASSLSRARENIQYF.